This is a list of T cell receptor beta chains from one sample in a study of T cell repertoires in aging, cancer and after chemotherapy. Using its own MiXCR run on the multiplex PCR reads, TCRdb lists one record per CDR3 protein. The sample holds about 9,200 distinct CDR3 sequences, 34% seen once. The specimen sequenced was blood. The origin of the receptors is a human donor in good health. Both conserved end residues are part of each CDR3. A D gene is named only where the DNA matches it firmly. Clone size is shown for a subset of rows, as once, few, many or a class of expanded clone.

DNA: TGTGCCAGCAGCCCTACAGGGGTCAACACCGGGGAGCTGTTTTTT; CDR3: CASSPTGVNTGELFF; D: TRBD1; length: 15; size: -; V: TRBV7-3; J: TRBJ2-2
DNA: TGTGCCAGCAGCTTCCGTAGCGGGGGGAACACAGATACGCAGTATTTT; CDR3: CASSFRSGGNTDTQYF; D: TRBD2; length: 16; size: -; V: TRBV5-4; J: TRBJ2-3
DNA: TGTGCCAGCAGCTTGTTTTCCTATGGCTACACCTTC; CDR3: CASSLFSYGYTF; D: -; length: 12; size: -; V: TRBV5-4; J: TRBJ1-2
DNA: TGTGCCAGCAGCCCTTTTCCAGGTGTTGGAGAGACCCAGTACTTC; CDR3: CASSPFPGVGETQYF; D: -; length: 15; size: few; V: TRBV12-3/TRBV12-4; J: TRBJ2-5
DNA: TGTGCCAGCACCTCAGGACAGGTCCAAGCTTTCTTT; CDR3: CASTSGQVQAFF; D: TRBD1; length: 12; size: -; V: TRBV6-2/TRBV6-3; J: TRBJ1-1
DNA: TGTGCCAGCAGTGGACTAGCGGGGGTGACAGATACGCAGTATTTT; CDR3: CASSGLAGVTDTQYF; D: TRBD2; length: 15; size: few; V: TRBV6-5; J: TRBJ2-3
DNA: TGTGCCAGCAGTTGGACAGGAGGGTCACCCCTCCACTTT; CDR3: CASSWTGGSPLHF; D: TRBD1; length: 13; size: -; V: TRBV6-5; J: TRBJ1-6
DNA: TGTGCCAGCAGCCGAACTAGCAATGAGCAGTTCTTC; CDR3: CASSRTSNEQFF; D: -; length: 12; size: few; V: TRBV7-3; J: TRBJ2-1
DNA: TGTGCCAGCAGCTTTAGGGGACAGGGGGCGATCAATGAGCAGTTCTTC; CDR3: CASSFRGQGAINEQFF; D: TRBD1; length: 16; size: -; V: TRBV5-6; J: TRBJ2-1
DNA: TGTGCCTGGAGCGCCTGGGGGGGGCTGGGGGGCTACACCTTC; CDR3: CAWSAWGGLGGYTF; D: -; length: 14; size: -; V: TRBV30; J: TRBJ1-2
DNA: TGCAGTGCTCGCCCAACTGGAAACACCATATATTTT; CDR3: CSARPTGNTIYF; D: -; length: 12; size: medium-sized; V: TRBV20-1; J: TRBJ1-3
DNA: TGTGCCAGCAGCTTGGTGCCGGACTCCTACAATGAGCAGTTCTTC; CDR3: CASSLVPDSYNEQFF; D: -; length: 15; size: -; V: TRBV5-5; J: TRBJ2-1
DNA: TGTGCCAGTAGGGGCGAGGGCACTGAAGCTTTCTTT; CDR3: CASRGEGTEAFF; D: -; length: 12; size: -; V: TRBV19; J: TRBJ1-1
DNA: TGTGCCAGCAGTTGGGGACAGGGTCAGCCCCAGCATTTT; CDR3: CASSWGQGQPQHF; D: TRBD1; length: 13; size: few; V: TRBV27; J: TRBJ1-5
DNA: TGTGCCAGCTCACCACTTAGGACAGGGGATAATGGCTACACCTTC; CDR3: CASSPLRTGDNGYTF; D: TRBD1; length: 15; size: -; V: TRBV18; J: TRBJ1-2
DNA: TGTGCCAGCAGCACCTTTACCGACAGGGGGAACTCCTACGAGCAGTACTTC; CDR3: CASSTFTDRGNSYEQYF; D: TRBD1; length: 17; size: few; V: TRBV5-5; J: TRBJ2-7
DNA: TGTGCCAGCAGGGCCTTGGGGGGGCGGTTTGATGGCTACACCTTC; CDR3: CASRALGGRFDGYTF; D: -; length: 15; size: few; V: TRBV6-5; J: TRBJ1-2
DNA: TGCGCCAGCAGCTTACAGGGTAATGCTGAAGCTTTCTTT; CDR3: CASSLQGNAEAFF; D: -; length: 13; size: once; V: TRBV5-3; J: TRBJ1-1
DNA: TGTGCCAGTAGTGGGACAGGTGGGGCTGCTGGCTACACCTTC; CDR3: CASSGTGGAAGYTF; D: TRBD1; length: 14; size: -; V: TRBV19; J: TRBJ1-2
DNA: TGTGCCAGCAGTGCCCTACAGGGGGCGACCGGGGAGCTGTTTTTT; CDR3: CASSALQGATGELFF; D: TRBD1; length: 15; size: -; V: TRBV12-3/TRBV12-4; J: TRBJ2-2
DNA: TGCGCCAGCAGCTTGGCCCCACGGGAGGGGGCGCTTGGCTACACCTTC; CDR3: CASSLAPREGALGYTF; D: TRBD1; length: 16; size: -; V: TRBV5-1; J: TRBJ1-2
DNA: TGTGCCAGCAGCTTCTTTGGGACAGGGGGAGATGAGCAGTTCTTC; CDR3: CASSFFGTGGDEQFF; D: TRBD1; length: 15; size: -; V: TRBV7-9; J: TRBJ2-1
DNA: TGTGCCAGTAGTATAGATCTCGACAGGGGGATCAGGGGCACTGAAGCTTTCTTT; CDR3: CASSIDLDRGIRGTEAFF; D: TRBD1; length: 18; size: few; V: TRBV19; J: TRBJ1-1
DNA: TGTGCCAGCAGCACCGGGGCCGGCTCCGGGACCCAGTACTTC; CDR3: CASSTGAGSGTQYF; D: -; length: 14; size: few; V: TRBV7-2; J: TRBJ2-5
DNA: TGTGCCAGCAGCTCGGGGGGGGCGGGGTGGAATTCACCCCTCCACTTT; CDR3: CASSSGGAGWNSPLHF; D: -; length: 16; size: -; V: TRBV5-4; J: TRBJ1-6
DNA: TGTGCCAGTACCCGGGACAGGGTGCAGTGGACTGAAGCTTTCTTT; CDR3: CASTRDRVQWTEAFF; D: TRBD1; length: 15; size: -; V: TRBV19; J: TRBJ1-1
DNA: TGTGCCAGCAGTATTCCTGGCAGGAGTTTTGAAGCTTTCTTT; CDR3: CASSIPGRSFEAFF; D: -; length: 14; size: -; V: TRBV6-6; J: TRBJ1-1
DNA: TGTGCCAGCAGTGGTTACAATGAGCAGTTCTTC; CDR3: CASSGYNEQFF; D: -; length: 11; size: -; V: TRBV7-2; J: TRBJ2-1
DNA: TGTGCCAGCGGGGGAAAATCCTACGAGCAGTACTTC; CDR3: CASGGKSYEQYF; D: -; length: 12; size: -; V: TRBV11-2; J: TRBJ2-7
DNA: TGTGCCAGCAGCTTAGGGACGGGAACTGAAGCTTTCTTT; CDR3: CASSLGTGTEAFF; D: -; length: 13; size: -; V: TRBV7-9; J: TRBJ1-1
DNA: TGCGCCAGCAGCTTGGACAGGGTGGGTACTGAAGCTTTCTTT; CDR3: CASSLDRVGTEAFF; D: -; length: 14; size: -; V: TRBV5-1; J: TRBJ1-1
DNA: TGTGCCAGCAGTTACTTCCAGCGCCTGAACACTGAAGCTTTCTTT; CDR3: CASSYFQRLNTEAFF; D: -; length: 15; size: few; V: TRBV6-6; J: TRBJ1-1
DNA: TGTGCCAGCAGTGAGAGGACAGGCTCAAATGAAAAACTGTTTTTT; CDR3: CASSERTGSNEKLFF; D: TRBD1; length: 15; size: -; V: TRBV6-1; J: TRBJ1-4
DNA: TGTGCCAGCAGTTTTTCCCCCCTCGGGACAGGGAGTGAAAAACTGTTTTTT; CDR3: CASSFSPLGTGSEKLFF; D: TRBD1; length: 17; size: few; V: TRBV12-3/TRBV12-4; J: TRBJ1-4
DNA: TGTGCCAGCACTTTCGTTACAGGGGGGGCAAACACCATATATTTT; CDR3: CASTFVTGGANTIYF; D: TRBD1; length: 15; size: -; V: TRBV12-3/TRBV12-4; J: TRBJ1-3
DNA: TGTGCCATCAAATCGGGACTAGCGGGGGGGAGCACCGGGGAGCTGTTTTTT; CDR3: CAIKSGLAGGSTGELFF; D: TRBD2; length: 17; size: -; V: TRBV10-3; J: TRBJ2-2
DNA: TGTGCCACCAGTGATGTCGGGGGGCGGGCCGGGGAGCTGTTTTTT; CDR3: CATSDVGGRAGELFF; D: -; length: 15; size: -; V: TRBV24-1; J: TRBJ2-2
DNA: TGTGCCAGCAGCTGGGGGGGAGGCACTGAAGCTTTCTTT; CDR3: CASSWGGGTEAFF; D: -; length: 13; size: -; V: TRBV5-6; J: TRBJ1-1
DNA: TGTGCCAGCAGGCGGGACGGGGAAAAACTGTTTTTT; CDR3: CASRRDGEKLFF; D: -; length: 12; size: -; V: TRBV6-1; J: TRBJ1-4
DNA: TGTGCCAGCAGTTTAGCGCTGGGGGGGCGCCGTATCGATACGCAGTATTTT; CDR3: CASSLALGGRRIDTQYF; D: -; length: 17; size: -; V: TRBV12-3/TRBV12-4; J: TRBJ2-3
DNA: TGTGCCAGCACCAAAAGTTGGGGGACAGGGGAAGGAGGCTACACCTTC; CDR3: CASTKSWGTGEGGYTF; D: TRBD1; length: 16; size: once; V: TRBV12-3/TRBV12-4; J: TRBJ1-2
DNA: TGTGCCAGCAGTTACGACTTGACAGATGGGGCCCTCCACTTT; CDR3: CASSYDLTDGALHF; D: -; length: 14; size: -; V: TRBV6-2/TRBV6-3; J: TRBJ1-6
DNA: TGTGCCAGTAGTCCGGATCTCATTCGTGGGACTGAAGCTTTCTTT; CDR3: CASSPDLIRGTEAFF; D: -; length: 15; size: -; V: TRBV19; J: TRBJ1-1
DNA: TGTGCCAGCAGCTTGACAGGGAGCTATGGCTACACCTTC; CDR3: CASSLTGSYGYTF; D: TRBD1; length: 13; size: -; V: TRBV11-2; J: TRBJ1-2
DNA: TGTGCCAGCAGTCCGGACAGAGTGAACACTGAAGCTTTCTTT; CDR3: CASSPDRVNTEAFF; D: -; length: 14; size: few; V: TRBV6-1; J: TRBJ1-1
DNA: TGTGCCAGCAGCCAAGTGACGGGAGTCGATGAGCAGTTCTTC; CDR3: CASSQVTGVDEQFF; D: -; length: 14; size: -; V: TRBV7-2; J: TRBJ2-1
DNA: TGTGCCAGCTCACCACTCCCCGGGGCGGGGTACGAGCAGTACTTC; CDR3: CASSPLPGAGYEQYF; D: -; length: 15; size: few; V: TRBV18; J: TRBJ2-7
DNA: TGTGCCAGCAGCCTAACTTACCCCTCCTACGAGCAGTACTTC; CDR3: CASSLTYPSYEQYF; D: -; length: 14; size: -; V: TRBV7-2; J: TRBJ2-7
DNA: TGTGCCAGCACCTTGGGGCCGACCGGGGGCTACACCTTC; CDR3: CASTLGPTGGYTF; D: -; length: 13; size: -; V: TRBV6-5; J: TRBJ1-2
DNA: TGTGCCACCCAGACATGGGCCAACGCAGAAAGTCATGGCTACACCTTC; CDR3: CATQTWANAESHGYTF; D: -; length: 16; size: few; V: TRBV6-5; J: TRBJ1-2
DNA: TGTGCCAGCAGCGGTGGGACGGGGGCCTACGAGCAGTACTTC; CDR3: CASSGGTGAYEQYF; D: -; length: 14; size: -; V: TRBV5-5; J: TRBJ2-7
DNA: TGTGCCAGCAGCTTAATAGCCGGTTCTGGGAGCATTCAGTACTTC; CDR3: CASSLIAGSGSIQYF; D: -; length: 15; size: -; V: TRBV7-9; J: TRBJ2-4
DNA: TGCAGTGCTAGCCGGGGGAGGGTAGCAGATACGCAGTATTTT; CDR3: CSASRGRVADTQYF; D: TRBD2; length: 14; size: few; V: TRBV20-1; J: TRBJ2-3